Presented here are 4 T cell receptor beta chains from one specimen sequenced in a study of T cells in Graves' hyperthyroidism and ophthalmopathy. RNA transcripts provided the source from which TCR beta CDR3 regions were amplified. TCR CDR3 regions were first amplified by RT-PCR with HTBI primers. TCRdb called the multiplex PCR reads again in MiXCR, with one record for every CDR3 protein. The sample has roughly 570,000 distinct CDR3 sequences; 46% are singletons. Sequences were obtained from peripheral blood or thyroid tissue (not recorded which). These receptors were collected from a woman younger than 35 with Graves' hyperthyroidism.

This clonotype came up many times. The V and J genes are TRBV4-1 and TRBJ2-2; D gene unclear. From germline, CDR1 is MGHRA and CDR2 YSYEKL. The CDR3 runs to 14 residues. Trimming took off 0 bases at V and 9 bases at J, with 11 bases between the two ends. In DNA form, the CDR3 reads TGCGCCAGCAGCCAAGATCTAGGTCCCCGGGAGCTGTTTTTT. This gives the protein CASSQDLGPRELFF.

This chain uses TRBV9 with TRBJ2-5, with TRBD2 identical over 14 bases. V trimming: 0 bases; J trimming: 6 bases; junction bases outside the gene matches: 7. The germline gives CDR1 SGDLS, CDR2 YYNGEE. CDR3 size: 17 residues. Here the CDR3 reads CASSVVGLAGDVKTQYF. The CDR3 coding sequence is TGTGCCAGCAGCGTAGTGGGACTAGCGGGAGATGTAAAGACCCAGTACTTC.

V usage is TRBV12-3 or TRBV12-4 and J usage is TRBJ2-5; 8 nucleotides match TRBD1. The CDR3 totals 15 residues. V gave up 2 bases and J gave up 3 bases; unmatched junction bases: 5. This CDR3 reads CASSLWQGAKETQYF. The CDR3 coding sequence is TGTGCCAGCAGTTTATGGCAGGGGGCGAAAGAGACCCAGTACTTC.

There are many counts of this clonotype. This chain links TRBV19 with TRBJ1-2, with D hard to call. The germline V gene encodes CDR1 LNHDA and CDR2 SQIVND (reference sequence). This CDR3 contains 15 residues. V was shortened by 1 base and J by 8 bases, with 17 bases between the two germline ends. CDR3 loop: CASSIAPIGPGGYTF. In nucleotides, the CDR3 is TGTGCCAGTAGTATAGCCCCGATAGGGCCGGGAGGCTACACCTTC.